This TCR beta chain was recorded in a study of blood T cell repertoires in COVID-19. In the study overall: Acute and convalescent COVID-19 specimens originated in the United States, Italy and Spain. T cells, B-cell-depleted T cells, or PBMCs supplied cDNA or gDNA.

The assay was immunoSEQ multiplex PCR, and TCRdb's table has in-frame clones only and misses some. The data contain hundreds of thousands of clones, about 88% of them singletons. Germline V gene sequence: CDR1 MNHEY, CDR2 SMNVEV (reference sequence). V shed 5 bases and J shed 9 bases, with 17 bases lying between them. The CDR3 spans 14 residues. Source material: peripheral blood. The V and J genes are TRBV27 and TRBJ1-5, with TRBD1 as a possible D gene (5 bases). This TCR derives from a woman aged 35 to 49 who had recovered from COVID-19. In DNA form, the CDR3 reads TGTGCCAGCAGTGAGACCCAGGGTTTTGGGCCCCAGCATTTT. Its protein product is CASSETQGFGPQHF.